This T cell receptor beta chain is drawn from a study of cytomegalovirus exposure and HLA in healthy donors. As to this clone: The antigen is unknown.

Whole-study results and caveats: The majority of TCR sequences were rare, yet some public TCRs appeared in many donors. TCR beta V- and J-gene trimming was later associated with a missense DCLRE1C variant. The CMV antigen specificity of a few CMV-associated chains was confirmed through in vitro analysis.

Trimming shortened V by 0 bases and J by 0 bases, and 9 bases separated the two germline ends. The V gene's germline CDR1 is LGHNA and CDR2 YSLEER. There are 15 residues in the CDR3. Primers: 60 Vbeta forward and 13 Jbeta reverse. Clones were read by immunoSEQ multiplex PCR, and TCRdb kept only the in-frame ones, dropping some. The sample includes about 77,000 clones, over 60% of them seen just once. The receptor was derived from a man aged 40-49 years in good health and CMV-seronegative. The V and J genes are TRBV4-3 and TRBJ2-7; D remains unclear. Input material: PBMCs. CDR3: CASSQDPLHSYEQYF. DNA of the CDR3: TGCGCCAGCAGCCAAGATCCACTACACTCCTACGAGCAGTACTTC.